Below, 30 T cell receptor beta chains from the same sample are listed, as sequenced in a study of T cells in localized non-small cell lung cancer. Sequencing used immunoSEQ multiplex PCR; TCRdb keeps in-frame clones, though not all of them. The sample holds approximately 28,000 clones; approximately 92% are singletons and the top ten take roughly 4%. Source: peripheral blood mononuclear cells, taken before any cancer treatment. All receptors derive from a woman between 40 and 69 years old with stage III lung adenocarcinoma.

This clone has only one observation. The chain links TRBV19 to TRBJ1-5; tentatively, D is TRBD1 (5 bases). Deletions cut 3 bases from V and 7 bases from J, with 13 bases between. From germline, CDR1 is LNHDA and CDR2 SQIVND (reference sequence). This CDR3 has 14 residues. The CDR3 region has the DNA TGTGCCAGTAGTATTTCTGGGGAGGGGCAGCCCCAGCATTTT. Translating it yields CASSISGEGQPQHF.

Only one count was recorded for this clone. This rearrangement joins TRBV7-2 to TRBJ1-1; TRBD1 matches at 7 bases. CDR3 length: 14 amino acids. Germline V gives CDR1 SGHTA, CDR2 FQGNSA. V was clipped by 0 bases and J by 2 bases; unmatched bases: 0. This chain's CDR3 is CASSLAGGNTEAFF. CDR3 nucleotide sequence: TGTGCCAGCAGCTTAGCAGGGGGCAACACTGAAGCTTTCTTT.

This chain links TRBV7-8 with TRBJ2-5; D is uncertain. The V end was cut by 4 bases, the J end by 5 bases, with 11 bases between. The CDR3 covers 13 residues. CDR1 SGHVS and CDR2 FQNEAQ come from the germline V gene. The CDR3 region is CASSSRIGETQYF. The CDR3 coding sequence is TGTGCCAGCAGCTCCCGGATCGGGGAGACCCAGTACTTC. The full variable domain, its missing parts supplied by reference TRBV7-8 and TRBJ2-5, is GAGVSQSPRYKVAKRGQDVALRCDPISGHVSLFWYQQALGQGPEFLTYFQNEAQLDKSGLPSDRFFAERPEGSVSTLKIQRTQQEDSAVYLCASSSRIGETQYFGPGTRLLVL.

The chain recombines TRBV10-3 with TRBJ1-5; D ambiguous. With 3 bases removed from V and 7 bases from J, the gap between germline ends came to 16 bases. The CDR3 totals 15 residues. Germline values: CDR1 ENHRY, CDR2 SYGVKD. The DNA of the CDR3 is TGTGCCATCAGTGACTATCGGGAGGCTGGACAGCCCCAGCATTTT. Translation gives CAISDYREAGQPQHF.

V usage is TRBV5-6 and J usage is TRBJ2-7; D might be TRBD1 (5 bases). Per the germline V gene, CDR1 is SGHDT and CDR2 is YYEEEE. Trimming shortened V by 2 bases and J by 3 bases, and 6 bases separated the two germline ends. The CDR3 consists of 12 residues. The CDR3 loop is CASSFDSYEQYF. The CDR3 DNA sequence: TGTGCCAGCAGCTTCGACAGCTACGAGCAGTACTTC.

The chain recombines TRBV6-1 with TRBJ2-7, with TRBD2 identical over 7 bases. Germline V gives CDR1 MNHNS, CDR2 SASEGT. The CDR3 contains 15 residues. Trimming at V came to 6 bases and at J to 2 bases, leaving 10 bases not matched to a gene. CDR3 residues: CASSHGGEGTYEQYF. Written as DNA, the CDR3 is TGTGCCAGCAGCCACGGAGGGGAGGGAACCTACGAGCAGTACTTC.

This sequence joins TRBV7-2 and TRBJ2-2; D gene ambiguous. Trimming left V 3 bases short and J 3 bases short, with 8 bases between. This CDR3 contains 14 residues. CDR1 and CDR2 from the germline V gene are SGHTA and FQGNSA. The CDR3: CASSFQVDTGELFF. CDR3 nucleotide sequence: TGTGCCAGCAGCTTCCAAGTCGACACCGGGGAGCTGTTTTTT.

The CDR3 reads CASSFGTGSSAGYTF. CDR3 in DNA: TGCGCCAGCAGCTTCGGGACAGGATCTTCGGCTGGCTACACCTTC. The V gene is TRBV5-1, the J gene TRBJ1-2, with 8 positions matching TRBD1. J lost 7 bases, V lost 2 bases, and 10 bases had no gene match. Germline CDR1 SGHRS, CDR2 YFSETQ. This CDR3 is built from 15 residues. Based on the CDR3 plus reference TRBV5-1 and TRBJ1-2, the full variable domain is KAGVTQTPRYLIKTRGQQVTLSCSPISGHRSVSWYQQTPGQGLQFLFEYFSETQRNKGNFPGRFSGRQFSNSRSEMNVSTLELGDSALYLCASSFGTGSSAGYTFGSGTRLTVV.

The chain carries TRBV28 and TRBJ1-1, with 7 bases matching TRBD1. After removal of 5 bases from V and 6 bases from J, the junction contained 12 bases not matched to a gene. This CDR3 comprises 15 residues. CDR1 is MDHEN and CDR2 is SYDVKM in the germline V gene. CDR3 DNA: TGTGCCAGCAGTCCAAGGGGGCATCAGGGTTCTGAAGCTTTCTTT. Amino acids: CASSPRGHQGSEAFF. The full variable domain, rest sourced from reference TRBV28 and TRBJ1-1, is DVKVTQSSRYLVKRTGEKVFLECVQDMDHENMFWYRQDPGLGLRLIYFSYDVKMKEKGDIPEGYSVSREKKERFSLILESASTNQTSMYLCASSPRGHQGSEAFFGQGTRLTVV.

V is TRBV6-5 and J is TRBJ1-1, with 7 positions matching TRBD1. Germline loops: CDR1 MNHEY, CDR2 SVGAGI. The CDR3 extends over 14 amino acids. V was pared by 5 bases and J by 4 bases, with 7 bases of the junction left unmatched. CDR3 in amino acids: CASSQQGGGTEAFF. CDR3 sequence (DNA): TGTGCCAGCAGTCAGCAGGGGGGAGGCACTGAAGCTTTCTTT.

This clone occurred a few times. CDR3 loop: CASSFFTNTGELFF. The CDR3 bases are TGTGCCAGCAGTTTCTTTACCAACACCGGGGAGCTGTTTTTT. The chain recombines TRBV27 with TRBJ2-2; no reliable D call. The CDR3 is made up of 14 amino acids. Looked up from germline, CDR1 is MNHEY and CDR2 is SMNVEV (reference sequence). Trimming shortened V by 3 bases and J by 2 bases, and 7 bases separated the two germline ends.

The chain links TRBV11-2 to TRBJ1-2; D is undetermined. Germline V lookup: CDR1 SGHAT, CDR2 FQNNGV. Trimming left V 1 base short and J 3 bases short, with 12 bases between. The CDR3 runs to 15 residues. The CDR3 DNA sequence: TGTGCCAGCAGCTTAGGTACCAGCTTGGACTATGGCTACACCTTC. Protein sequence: CASSLGTSLDYGYTF.

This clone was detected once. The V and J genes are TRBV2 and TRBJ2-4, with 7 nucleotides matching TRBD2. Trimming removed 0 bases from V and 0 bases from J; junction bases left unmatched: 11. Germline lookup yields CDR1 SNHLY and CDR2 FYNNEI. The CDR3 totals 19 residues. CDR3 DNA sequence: TGTGCCAGCAGTGAAGCTTGGGGAGCGGGGCTAGGAGCCAAAAACATTCAGTACTTC. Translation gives CASSEAWGAGLGAKNIQYF. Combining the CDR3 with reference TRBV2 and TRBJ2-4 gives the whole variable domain EPEVTQTPSHQVTQMGQEVILRCVPISNHLYFYWYRQILGQKVEFLVSFYNNEISEKSEIFDDQFSVERPDGSNFTLKIRSTKLEDSAMYFCASSEAWGAGLGAKNIQYFGAGTRLSVL.

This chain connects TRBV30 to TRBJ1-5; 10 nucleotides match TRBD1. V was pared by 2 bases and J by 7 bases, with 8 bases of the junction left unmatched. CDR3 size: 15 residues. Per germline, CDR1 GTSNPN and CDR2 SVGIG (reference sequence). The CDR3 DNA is TGTGCCTGGAGTTCGACAGGGGGCCTCGGCCAGCCCCAGCATTTT. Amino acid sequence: CAWSSTGGLGQPQHF.

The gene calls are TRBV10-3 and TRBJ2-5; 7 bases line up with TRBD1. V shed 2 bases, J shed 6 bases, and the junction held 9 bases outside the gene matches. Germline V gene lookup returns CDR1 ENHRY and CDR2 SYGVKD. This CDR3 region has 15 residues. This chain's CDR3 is CAISEEGAAWKTQYF. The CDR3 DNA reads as TGTGCCATCAGTGAGGAGGGGGCAGCTTGGAAGACCCAGTACTTC.

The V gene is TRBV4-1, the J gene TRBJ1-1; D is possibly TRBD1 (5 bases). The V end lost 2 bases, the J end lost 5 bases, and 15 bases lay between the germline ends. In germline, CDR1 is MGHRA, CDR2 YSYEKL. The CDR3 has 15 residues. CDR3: CASSQTGIRGTEAFF. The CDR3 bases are TGCGCCAGCAGCCAAACAGGAATACGGGGGACTGAAGCTTTCTTT.

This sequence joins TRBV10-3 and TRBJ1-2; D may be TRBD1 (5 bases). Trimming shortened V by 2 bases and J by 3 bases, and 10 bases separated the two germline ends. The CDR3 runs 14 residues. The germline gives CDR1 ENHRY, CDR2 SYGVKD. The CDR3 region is CAISEDRLYYGYTF. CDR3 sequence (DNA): TGTGCCATCAGTGAGGACAGACTCTACTATGGCTACACCTTC.

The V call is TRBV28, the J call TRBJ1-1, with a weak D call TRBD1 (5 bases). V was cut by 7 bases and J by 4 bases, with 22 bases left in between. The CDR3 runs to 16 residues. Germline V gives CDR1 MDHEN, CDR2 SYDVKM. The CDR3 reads CASTRTGTFKGTEAFF. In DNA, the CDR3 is TGTGCCAGCACTCGCACAGGTACCTTTAAGGGCACTGAAGCTTTCTTT. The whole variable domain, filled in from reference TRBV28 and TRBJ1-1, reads DVKVTQSSRYLVKRTGEKVFLECVQDMDHENMFWYRQDPGLGLRLIYFSYDVKMKEKGDIPEGYSVSREKKERFSLILESASTNQTSMYLCASTRTGTFKGTEAFFGQGTRLTVV.

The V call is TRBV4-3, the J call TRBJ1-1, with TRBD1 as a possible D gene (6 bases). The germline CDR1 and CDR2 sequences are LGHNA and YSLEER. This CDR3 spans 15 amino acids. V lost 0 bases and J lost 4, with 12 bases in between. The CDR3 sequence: CASSQEGTGFTEAFF. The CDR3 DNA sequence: TGCGCCAGCAGCCAAGAGGGCACAGGGTTCACTGAAGCTTTCTTT.

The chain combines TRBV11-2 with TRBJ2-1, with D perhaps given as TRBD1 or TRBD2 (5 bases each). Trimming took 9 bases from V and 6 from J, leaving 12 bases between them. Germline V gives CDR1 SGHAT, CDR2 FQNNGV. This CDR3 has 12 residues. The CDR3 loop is CASREGFNEQFF. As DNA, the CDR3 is TGTGCCAGTCGAGAGGGGTTCAATGAGCAGTTCTTC.

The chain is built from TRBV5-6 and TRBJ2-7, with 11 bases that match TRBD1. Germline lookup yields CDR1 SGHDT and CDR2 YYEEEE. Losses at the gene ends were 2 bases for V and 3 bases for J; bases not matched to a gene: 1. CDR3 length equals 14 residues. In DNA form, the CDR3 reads TGTGCCAGCAGCTTCGGGACAGGGGGCTACGAGCAGTACTTC. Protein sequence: CASSFGTGGYEQYF.

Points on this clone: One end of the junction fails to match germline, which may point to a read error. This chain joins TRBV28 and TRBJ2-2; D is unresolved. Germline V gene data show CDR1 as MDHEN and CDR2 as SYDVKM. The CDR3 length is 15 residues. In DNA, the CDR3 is TGTGCCGGCAGTTTGTTTTCGATCAGGACCGGGGAGCTGTTTTTT. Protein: CAGSLFSIRTGELFF.

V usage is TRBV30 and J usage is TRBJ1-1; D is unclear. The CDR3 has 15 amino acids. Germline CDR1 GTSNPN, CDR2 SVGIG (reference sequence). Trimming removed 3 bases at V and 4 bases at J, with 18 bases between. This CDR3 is CAWSAGRSVATEAFF. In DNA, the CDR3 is TGTGCCTGGAGCGCCGGGAGGTCAGTTGCCACTGAAGCTTTCTTT.

CDR3 in DNA: TGTGCCAGCAGTGTGGAGGGGAATCAGCCCCAGCATTTT. As protein: CASSVEGNQPQHF. The V gene is TRBV2, the J gene TRBJ1-5, with D tentatively TRBD1 (5 bases). Per the germline V gene, CDR1 is SNHLY and CDR2 is FYNNEI. The CDR3 runs 13 residues. V gave up 4 bases and J gave up 4 bases, with 8 bases separating them.

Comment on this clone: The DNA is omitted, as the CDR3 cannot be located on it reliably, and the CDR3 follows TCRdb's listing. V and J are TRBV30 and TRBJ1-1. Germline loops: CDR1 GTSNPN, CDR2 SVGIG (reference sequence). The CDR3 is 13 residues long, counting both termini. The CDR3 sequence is CAWRRFLWTEAFF.

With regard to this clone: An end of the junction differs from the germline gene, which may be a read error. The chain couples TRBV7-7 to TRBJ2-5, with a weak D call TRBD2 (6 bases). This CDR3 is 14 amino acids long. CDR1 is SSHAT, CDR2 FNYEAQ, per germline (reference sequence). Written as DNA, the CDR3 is TGTGCTAGCAGCCCAATGGGACTTCAAGAGACCCAGTACTTC. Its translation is CASSPMGLQETQYF. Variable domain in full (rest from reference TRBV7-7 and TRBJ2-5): GAGVSQSPRYKVTKRGQDVTLRCDPISSHATLYWYQQALGQGPEFLTYFNYEAQPDKSGLPSDRFSAERPEGSISTLTIQRTEQRDSAMYRCASSPMGLQETQYFGPGTRLLVL.

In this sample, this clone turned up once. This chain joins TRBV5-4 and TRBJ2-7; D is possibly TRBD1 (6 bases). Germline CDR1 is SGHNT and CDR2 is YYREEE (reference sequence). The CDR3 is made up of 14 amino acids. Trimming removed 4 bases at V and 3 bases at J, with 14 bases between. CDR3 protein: CASSLQGNRYEQYF. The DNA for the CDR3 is TGTGCCAGCAGCCTTCAGGGGAATCGCTACGAGCAGTACTTC.

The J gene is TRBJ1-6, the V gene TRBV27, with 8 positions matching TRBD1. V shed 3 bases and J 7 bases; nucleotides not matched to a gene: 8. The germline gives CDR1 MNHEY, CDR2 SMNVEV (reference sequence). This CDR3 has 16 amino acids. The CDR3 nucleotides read TGTGCCAGCAGTTTGCTTCCGGGACAGGAGAATTCACCCCTCCACTTT. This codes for CASSLLPGQENSPLHF.

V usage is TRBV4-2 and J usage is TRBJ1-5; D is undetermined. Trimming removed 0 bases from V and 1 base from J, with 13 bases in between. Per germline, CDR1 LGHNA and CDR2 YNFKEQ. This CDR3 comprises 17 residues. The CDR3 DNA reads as TGTGCCAGCAGCCAAGATTCCCCGGGGTACAGCAATCAGCCCCAGCATTTT. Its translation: CASSQDSPGYSNQPQHF.

The CDR3 loop reads CASSLRGPYTGNTIYF. The CDR3 DNA reads TGTGCCAGCAGTTTGAGAGGGCCCTACACTGGAAACACCATATATTTT. This sequence joins TRBV28 and TRBJ1-3; D unresolved. Germline loops: CDR1 MDHEN, CDR2 SYDVKM. CDR3 length: 16 amino acids. V was shortened by 3 bases and J by 2 bases, with 14 bases between the two germline ends. The full variable domain, completed using reference TRBV28 and TRBJ1-3, is DVKVTQSSRYLVKRTGEKVFLECVQDMDHENMFWYRQDPGLGLRLIYFSYDVKMKEKGDIPEGYSVSREKKERFSLILESASTNQTSMYLCASSLRGPYTGNTIYFGEGSWLTVV.